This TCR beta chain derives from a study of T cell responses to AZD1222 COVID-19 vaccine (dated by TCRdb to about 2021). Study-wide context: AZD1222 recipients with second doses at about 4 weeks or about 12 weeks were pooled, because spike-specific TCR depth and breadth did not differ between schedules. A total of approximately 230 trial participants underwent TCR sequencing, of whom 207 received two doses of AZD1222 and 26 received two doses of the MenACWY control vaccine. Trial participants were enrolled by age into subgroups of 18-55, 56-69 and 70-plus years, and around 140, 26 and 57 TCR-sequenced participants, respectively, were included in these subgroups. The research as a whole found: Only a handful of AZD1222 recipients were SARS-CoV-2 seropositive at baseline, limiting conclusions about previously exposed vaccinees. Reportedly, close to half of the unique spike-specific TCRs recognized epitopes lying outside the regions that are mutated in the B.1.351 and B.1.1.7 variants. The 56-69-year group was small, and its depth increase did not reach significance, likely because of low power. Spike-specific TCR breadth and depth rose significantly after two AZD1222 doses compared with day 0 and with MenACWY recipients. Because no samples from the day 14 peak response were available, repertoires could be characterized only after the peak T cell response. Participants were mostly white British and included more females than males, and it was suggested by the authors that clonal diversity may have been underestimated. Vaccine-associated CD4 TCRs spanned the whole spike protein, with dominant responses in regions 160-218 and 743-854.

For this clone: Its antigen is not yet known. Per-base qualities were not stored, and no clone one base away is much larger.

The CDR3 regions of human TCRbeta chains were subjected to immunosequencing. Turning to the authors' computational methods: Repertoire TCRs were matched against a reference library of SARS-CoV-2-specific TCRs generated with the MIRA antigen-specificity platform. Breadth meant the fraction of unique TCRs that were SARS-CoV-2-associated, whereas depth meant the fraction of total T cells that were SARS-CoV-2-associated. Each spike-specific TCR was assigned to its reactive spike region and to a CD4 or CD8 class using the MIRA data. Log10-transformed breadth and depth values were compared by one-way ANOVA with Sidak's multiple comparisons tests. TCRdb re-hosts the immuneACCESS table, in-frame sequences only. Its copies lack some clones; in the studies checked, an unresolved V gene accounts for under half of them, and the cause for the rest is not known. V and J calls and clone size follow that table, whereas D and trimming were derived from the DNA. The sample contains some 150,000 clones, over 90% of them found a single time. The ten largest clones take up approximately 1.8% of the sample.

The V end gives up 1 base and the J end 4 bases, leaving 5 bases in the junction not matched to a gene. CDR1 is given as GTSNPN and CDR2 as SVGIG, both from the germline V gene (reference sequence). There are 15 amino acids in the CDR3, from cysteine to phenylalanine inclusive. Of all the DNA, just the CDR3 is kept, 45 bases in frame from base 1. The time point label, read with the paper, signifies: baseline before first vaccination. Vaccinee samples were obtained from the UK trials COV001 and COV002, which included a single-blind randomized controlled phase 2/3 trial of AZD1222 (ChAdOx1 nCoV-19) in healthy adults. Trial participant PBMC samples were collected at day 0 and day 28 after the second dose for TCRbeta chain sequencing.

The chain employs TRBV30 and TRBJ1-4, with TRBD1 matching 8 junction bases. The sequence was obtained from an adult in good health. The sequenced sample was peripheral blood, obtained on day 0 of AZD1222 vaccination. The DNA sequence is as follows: TGTGCCTGGAGTGGCGGACAGGGACTTAATGAAAAACTGTTTTTT. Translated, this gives CAWSGGQGLNEKLFF.